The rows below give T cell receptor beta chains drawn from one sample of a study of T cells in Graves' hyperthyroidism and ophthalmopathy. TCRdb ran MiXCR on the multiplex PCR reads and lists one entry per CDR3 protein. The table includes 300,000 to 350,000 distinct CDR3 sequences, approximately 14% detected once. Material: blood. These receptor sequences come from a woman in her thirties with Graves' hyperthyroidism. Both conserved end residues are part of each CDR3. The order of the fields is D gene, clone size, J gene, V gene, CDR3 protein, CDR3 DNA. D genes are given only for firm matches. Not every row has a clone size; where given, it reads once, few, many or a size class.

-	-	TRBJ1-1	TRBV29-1	CSVANRTTEAFF	TGCAGCGTTGCCAACAGAACAACTGAAGCTTTCTTT
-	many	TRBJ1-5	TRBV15	CATSARTPNQPQHF	TGTGCCACCAGCGCTAGGACGCCGAATCAGCCCCAGCATTTT
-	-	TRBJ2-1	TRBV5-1	CASSSVPGRNEQFF	TGCGCCAGCAGCTCGGTACCAGGTCGCAATGAGCAGTTCTTC
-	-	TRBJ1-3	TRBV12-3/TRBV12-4	CAGSLTGSSGNTIYF	TGTGCCGGCAGCTTGACCGGTAGCTCTGGAAACACCATATATTTT
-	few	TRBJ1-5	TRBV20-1	CSAVEGGGETQPQHF	TGCAGTGCTGTTGAAGGGGGAGGGGAAACTCAGCCCCAGCATTTT
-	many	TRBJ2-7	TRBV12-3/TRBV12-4	CASSLWLPPYEQYF	TGTGCCAGCAGTTTATGGCTACCCCCCTACGAGCAGTACTTC
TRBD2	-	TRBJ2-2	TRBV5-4	CASSGGTSGSNTGELFF	TGTGCCAGCAGCGGAGGGACTAGCGGATCGAACACCGGGGAGCTGTTTTTT
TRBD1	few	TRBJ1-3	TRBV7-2	CASSLIWDSTSGNTIYF	TGTGCCAGCAGCTTAATTTGGGACAGCACCTCTGGAAACACCATATATTTT
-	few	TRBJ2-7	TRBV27	CASRGLAHSYEQYF	TGTGCCAGCAGGGGGTTAGCGCATTCCTACGAGCAGTACTTC
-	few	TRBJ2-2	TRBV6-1	CASSIRENTGELFF	TGTGCCAGCAGTATAAGAGAGAACACCGGGGAGCTGTTTTTT
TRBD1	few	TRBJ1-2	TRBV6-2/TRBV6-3	CASRDPGTGSGYTF	TGTGCCAGCAGGGACCCCGGGACAGGGAGTGGCTACACCTTC
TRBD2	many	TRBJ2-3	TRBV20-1	CSADSGLASTDTQYF	TGCAGTGCCGATTCGGGACTAGCTAGCACAGATACGCAGTATTTT
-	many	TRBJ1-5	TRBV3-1	CASSRQSFTQPQHF	TGTGCCAGCAGCCGACAGTCATTTACTCAGCCCCAGCATTTT
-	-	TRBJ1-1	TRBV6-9	CASSYTRRGGDTEAFF	TGTGCCAGCAGTTACACCCGACGCGGAGGGGACACTGAAGCTTTCTTT
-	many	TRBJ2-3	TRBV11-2	CASSFTTTDTQYF	TGTGCCAGCAGCTTTACGACTACAGATACGCAGTATTTT
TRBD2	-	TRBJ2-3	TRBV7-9	CASSPGTSDTDTQYF	TGTGCCAGCAGCCCCGGGACTAGCGACACAGATACGCAGTATTTT
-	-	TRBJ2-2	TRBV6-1	CASSPLGARAPVSGELFF	TGTGCCAGCAGTCCGCTGGGGGCGCGTGCCCCTGTGAGCGGGGAGCTGTTTTTT
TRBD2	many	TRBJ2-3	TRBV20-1	CSARDGLAGDRDTQYF	TGCAGTGCTAGAGACGGACTAGCGGGAGATCGAGATACGCAGTATTTT
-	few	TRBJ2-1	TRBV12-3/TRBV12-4	CASQRYNEQFF	TGTGCCAGCCAGCGGTACAATGAGCAGTTCTTC
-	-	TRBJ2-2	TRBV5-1	CASSLARTTNTGEPFF	TGCGCCAGCAGCTTGGCCAGGACTACGAACACCGGGGAGCCGTTTTTT
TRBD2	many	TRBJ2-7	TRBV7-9	CASSSGTSGRSSYEQYF	TGTGCCAGCAGCTCCGGGACTAGCGGGAGGAGCTCCTACGAGCAGTACTTC
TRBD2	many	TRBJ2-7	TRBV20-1	CSADPTSGTEQYF	TGCAGTGCTGACCCGACTAGCGGGACCGAGCAGTACTTC
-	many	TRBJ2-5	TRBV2	CASGGTRETQYF	TGTGCCAGCGGAGGCACGAGGGAGACCCAGTACTTC
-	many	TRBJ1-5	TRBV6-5	CASSYRLNQPQHF	TGTGCCAGCAGTTACCGACTCAATCAGCCCCAGCATTTT
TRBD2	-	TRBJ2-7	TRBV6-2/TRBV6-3	CASELAGKYEQYF	TGTGCCAGCGAACTAGCGGGAAAATACGAGCAGTACTTC
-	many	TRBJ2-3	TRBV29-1	CSVEGGTKRTSSTDTQYF	TGCAGCGTTGAAGGCGGGACAAAACGCACTTCTAGCACAGATACGCAGTATTTT
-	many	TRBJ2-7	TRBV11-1	CASSLAPGSYYEQYF	TGTGCCAGCAGCTTAGCGCCGGGATCATACTACGAGCAGTACTTC
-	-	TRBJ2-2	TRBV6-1	CASSELFFGTIGRELFF	TGTGCCAGCAGTGAATTATTTTTTGGGACAATTGGCAGGGAGCTGTTTTTT
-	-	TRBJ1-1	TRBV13	CASSSVSANTEAFF	TGTGCCAGCAGCTCGGTCTCGGCGAACACTGAAGCTTTCTTT
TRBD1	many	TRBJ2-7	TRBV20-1	CSAKTGDRPIYEQYF	TGCAGTGCTAAAACCGGGGACAGGCCGATCTACGAGCAGTACTTC
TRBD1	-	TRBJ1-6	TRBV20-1	CSARSSGQGPNSPLHF	TGCAGTGCTAGAAGCTCGGGACAGGGCCCTAATTCACCCCTCCACTTT
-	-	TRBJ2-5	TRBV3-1	CASSHSHSQETQYF	TGTGCCAGCAGCCATTCACATAGCCAAGAGACCCAGTACTTC
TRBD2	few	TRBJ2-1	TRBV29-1	CSVDTSGINNEQFF	TGCAGCGTGGATACTAGCGGAATAAACAATGAGCAGTTCTTC
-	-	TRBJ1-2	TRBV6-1	CASTPKSGGYGYTF	TGTGCCAGCACACCTAAGTCTGGGGGTTATGGCTACACCTTC
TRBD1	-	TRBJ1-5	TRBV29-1	CSVSGGRGYSNQPQHF	TGCAGCGTTTCAGGGGGCCGAGGGTATAGCAATCAGCCCCAGCATTTT
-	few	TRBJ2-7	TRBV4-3	CASSQDGVSYEQYF	TGCGCCAGCAGCCAAGACGGGGTCTCCTACGAGCAGTACTTC
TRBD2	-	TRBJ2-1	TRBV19	CASSMWRESNEQFF	TGTGCCAGTAGTATGTGGCGGGAGTCGAATGAGCAGTTCTTC
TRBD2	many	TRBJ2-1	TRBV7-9	CASSFGLAGNNEQFF	TGTGCCAGCAGCTTTGGACTAGCGGGGAACAATGAGCAGTTCTTC
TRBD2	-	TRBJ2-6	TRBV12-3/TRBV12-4	CASGLADSGANVLTF	TGTGCCAGCGGACTAGCGGACTCTGGGGCCAACGTCCTGACTTTC
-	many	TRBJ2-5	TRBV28	CASSFRGWWETQYF	TGTGCCAGCAGTTTTAGAGGGTGGTGGGAGACCCAGTACTTC
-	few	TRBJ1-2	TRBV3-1	CASSPTPNYGYTF	TGTGCCAGCAGTCCGACACCGAACTATGGCTACACCTTC
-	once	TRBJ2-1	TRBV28	CASPEYDEQFF	TGTGCCAGTCCGGAATACGATGAGCAGTTCTTC
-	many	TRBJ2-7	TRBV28	CASSIDGRLYEQYF	TGTGCCAGCAGTATCGACGGAAGGCTCTACGAGCAGTACTTC
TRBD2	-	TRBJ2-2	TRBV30	CAWSFSGERGELFF	TGTGCCTGGAGTTTTAGCGGGGAGAGGGGGGAGCTGTTTTTT
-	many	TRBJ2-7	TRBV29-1	CSVRAGTLSSYEQYF	TGCAGCGTTAGGGCCGGGACTCTTAGCTCCTACGAGCAGTACTTC
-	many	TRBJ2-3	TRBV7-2	CASSERDSRRAQYF	TGTGCCAGCAGCGAACGGGACTCCCGACGTGCGCAGTATTTT
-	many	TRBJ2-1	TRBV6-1	CASSGGTAQFF	TGTGCCAGCAGTGGCGGGACAGCGCAGTTCTTC
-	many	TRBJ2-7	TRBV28	CASSPAGGLSYEQYF	TGTGCCAGCAGCCCCGCCGGCGGTCTGTCCTACGAGCAGTACTTC
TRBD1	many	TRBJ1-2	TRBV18	CASSKQGDGYTF	TGTGCCAGCTCGAAACAGGGGGACGGCTACACCTTC